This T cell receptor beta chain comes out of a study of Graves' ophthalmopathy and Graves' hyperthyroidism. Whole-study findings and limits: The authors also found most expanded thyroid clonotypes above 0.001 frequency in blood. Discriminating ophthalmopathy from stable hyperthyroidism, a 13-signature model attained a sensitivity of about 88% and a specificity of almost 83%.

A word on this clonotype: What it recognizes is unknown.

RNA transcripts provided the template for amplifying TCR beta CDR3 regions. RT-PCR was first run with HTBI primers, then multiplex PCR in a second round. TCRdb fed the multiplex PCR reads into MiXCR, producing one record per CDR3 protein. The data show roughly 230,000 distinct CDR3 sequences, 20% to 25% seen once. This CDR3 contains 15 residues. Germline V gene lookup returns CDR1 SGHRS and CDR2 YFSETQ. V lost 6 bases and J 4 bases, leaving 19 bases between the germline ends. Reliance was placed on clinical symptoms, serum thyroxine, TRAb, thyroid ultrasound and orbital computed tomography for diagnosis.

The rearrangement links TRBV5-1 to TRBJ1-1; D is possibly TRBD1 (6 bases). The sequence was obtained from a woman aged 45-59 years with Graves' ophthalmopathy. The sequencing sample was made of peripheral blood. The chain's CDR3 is CASTNSQGRVTEAFF. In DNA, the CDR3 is TGCGCCAGCACCAACAGCCAGGGGCGTGTCACTGAAGCTTTCTTT.